These 12 T cell receptor beta chains were all obtained from the same sample, sequenced in a study of blood T cells in healthy people across ages. Combining a sample-barcoded 5' primer with a J-beta primer mix, a second PCR ran for roughly 6 to 11 cycles. From the 5' RACE reads, TCRdb called clonotypes with MiXCR, one entry per CDR3 protein. This table holds hundreds of thousands of distinct CDR3 sequences, just over 55% found once. Material: blood. All receptors come from a man between 40 and 49 years old in good health.

This clonotype was counted a few times. J is TRBJ1-2 and V is TRBV12-3 or TRBV12-4, with D possibly matching TRBD1 (5 bases). This CDR3 is 13 amino acids long. The V end was cut by 3 bases, the J end by 4 bases, with 9 bases between. This chain's CDR3 is CASSLEQAYGYTF. The CDR3 coding sequence is TGTGCCAGCAGTTTGGAACAGGCCTATGGCTACACCTTC.

CDR3 residues: CASSTFLAGVDNEQFF. The CDR3 DNA sequence: TGTGCCAGCAGCACTTTCCTAGCGGGGGTGGACAATGAGCAGTTCTTC. This chain links TRBV13 with TRBJ2-1; 10 positions match TRBD2. V gave up 5 bases and J gave up 5 bases; unmatched junction bases: 9. Germline values: CDR1 PRHDT, CDR2 FYEKMQ (reference sequence). The CDR3 has 16 residues.

This clonotype was seen only a few times. For the CDR3, the DNA is TGCAGCGTTGAAGATGGTTGGACTAGCGGTGTTCCCTACAATGAGCAGTTCTTC. Translation gives CSVEDGWTSGVPYNEQFF. The genes are TRBV29-1 and TRBJ2-1; 10 bases agree with TRBD2. Germline-derived CDR1 and CDR2 are SQVTM and ANQGSEA. Trimming cost V 0 bases and J 2 bases; bases outside gene matches: 10. This CDR3 spans 18 amino acids.

This clonotype was detected once. The chain joins TRBV28 to TRBJ2-5, with a possible D match to TRBD2 (7 bases). V was clipped by 5 bases and J by 8 bases, with 18 bases between them. The CDR3 consists of 14 residues. In germline, CDR1 is MDHEN, CDR2 SYDVKM. CDR3 bases: TGTGCCAGCAGTGGTCCGGACTCGGGGGGCACCCAGTACTTC. This sequence encodes CASSGPDSGGTQYF.

The V call is TRBV29-1, the J call TRBJ2-5; tentatively, D is TRBD1 or TRBD2 (5 bases each). CDR1 is SQVTM, CDR2 ANQGSEA, per germline. This CDR3 spans 13 amino acids. Trimming cost V 8 bases and J 1 base, with 14 bases left between them. The CDR3 sequence is CSIRGSPQETQYF. As DNA, the CDR3 is TGCAGCATCCGGGGCAGTCCCCAAGAGACCCAGTACTTC.

The chain couples TRBV9 to TRBJ2-5, with D tentatively TRBD2 (5 bases). Germline V gene data show CDR1 as SGDLS and CDR2 as YYNGEE. The V end was cut by 4 bases, the J end by 11 bases, with 30 bases between. The CDR3 is 17 amino acids. The CDR3 spells CASSPRLRAETYNGQYF. The CDR3 nucleotides read TGTGCCAGCAGCCCCCGTCTGAGGGCGGAGACCTACAATGGGCAGTACTTC.

This clonotype turned up a few times. The chain is built from TRBV7-2 and TRBJ1-2; D is perhaps TRBD1 (5 bases). CDR1 is SGHTA, CDR2 FQGNSA, per germline. The V gene lost 5 bases and the J gene lost 8 bases, with 15 bases spanning the gap. The CDR3 consists of 13 residues. The DNA of the CDR3 is TGTGCCAGCAGCCTCGGGACCCTCCGGGGCTACACCTTC. The encoded protein is CASSLGTLRGYTF.

A word on this clonotype: One junction end does not reproduce the germline sequence, and a read error may be involved. The chain combines TRBV4-3 with TRBJ2-1; TRBD2 matches at 8 bases. This CDR3 is built from 18 residues. The germline gives CDR1 LGHNA, CDR2 YSLEER. CDR3 region: CASSQTTSGASSYNERFF. The CDR3 nucleotides read TGCGCCAGCAGCCAGACTACTAGCGGAGCGAGCTCCTACAATGAGCGGTTCTTC.

The chain joins TRBV20-1 to TRBJ1-5; D is undetermined. The CDR3 runs 15 residues. The V and J ends lost 1 base and 3 bases respectively, with 13 bases between them. CDR1 and CDR2 from the germline V gene are DFQATT and SNEGSKA (reference sequence). The DNA of the CDR3 is TGCAGTGCTAGAGTGGTCGAGGCAGACAATCAGCCCCAGCATTTT. Amino acids: CSARVVEADNQPQHF.

This clonotype has just one count. This chain uses TRBV7-9 with TRBJ1-6; D gene unclear. Germline V gives CDR1 SEHNR, CDR2 FQNEAQ (reference sequence). CDR3 size: 15 residues. The V and J ends lost 1 base and 10 bases respectively, with 14 bases between them. The DNA of the CDR3 is TGTGCCAGCAGCTTAGGGTTATCCGTGGACTCACCCCTCCACTTT. Residues: CASSLGLSVDSPLHF.

This clonotype came up a few times. The rearrangement links TRBV7-2 to TRBJ2-7, with TRBD2 matching 7 bases. Losses at the gene ends were 1 base for V and 0 bases for J; bases not matched to a gene: 6. Germline-derived CDR1 and CDR2 are SGHTA and FQGNSA. The CDR3 runs to 16 residues. The chain's CDR3 is CASSLGPSGSSYEQYF. The CDR3 bases are TGTGCCAGCAGCTTAGGTCCTAGCGGAAGCTCCTACGAGCAGTACTTC.

This clonotype was detected only a few times. CDR3 sequence (DNA): TGCAGTGCCCCCGGCCCCCGAACAGGGGTTGGTGAAAAACTGTTTTTT. Its protein is CSAPGPRTGVGEKLFF. This sequence joins TRBV20-1 and TRBJ1-4; 7 positions agree with TRBD1. This CDR3 comprises 16 residues. Germline V gene sequence: CDR1 DFQATT, CDR2 SNEGSKA (reference sequence). V trimming: 6 bases; J trimming: 7 bases; junction bases outside the gene matches: 17.